These T cell receptor beta chains were read from a single sample in a study of T cell changes during pregnancy in multiple sclerosis. Profiling relied on immunoSEQ multiplex PCR, and the TCRdb table lists in-frame clones only, not all of them. Among more than 40,000 clones, around 90% were seen once, and the ten largest hold about 8.8%. Sequences were derived from CD8+ T cells from peripheral blood mononuclear cells, sampled after pregnancy. These receptors all come from a female donor with multiple sclerosis, enrolled in a pregnancy study. Both conserved end residues are part of each CDR3. A D gene is named only where the DNA matches it firmly. Expanded clones get a size class; other rows say once, few or many, or leave the size out.

>TRBV6-5|14|TRBD2|TRBJ2-7|.
CASSDGTSGYEQYF
TGTGCCAGCAGCGATGGGACTAGCGGCTACGAGCAGTACTTC
>TRBV7-9|15|.|TRBJ1-1|.
CASSSIMGLGTEAFF
TGTGCCAGCAGTTCGATTATGGGGCTAGGCACTGAAGCTTTCTTT
>TRBV7-9|16|.|TRBJ1-6|.
CASSLETVSYNSPLHF
TGTGCCAGCAGCTTAGAGACAGTCTCCTATAATTCACCCCTCCACTTT
>TRBV10-2|14|TRBD1|TRBJ1-2|.
CASSGTGAGYGYTF
TGCGCCAGCAGTGGGACAGGGGCTGGCTATGGCTACACCTTC
>TRBV2|16|TRBD1|TRBJ1-5|.
CASSVSPDRARQPQHF
TGTGCCAGCAGTGTCAGTCCGGACAGGGCCCGTCAGCCCCAGCATTTT
>TRBV30|13|.|TRBJ1-1|.
CAWSVLLNTEAFF
TGTGCCTGGAGTGTACTCCTAAACACTGAAGCTTTCTTT
>TRBV7-8|16|TRBD1|TRBJ1-5|.
CASSLEPGGGVQPQHF
TGTGCCAGCAGCTTAGAACCAGGGGGCGGAGTTCAGCCCCAGCATTTT
>TRBV9|14|.|TRBJ2-7|once
CASSVAGNTYEQYF
TGTGCCAGCAGCGTAGCAGGAAACACCTACGAGCAGTACTTC
>TRBV30|16|TRBD1|TRBJ1-5|.
CAWRAMGTGINQPQHF
TGTGCCTGGAGGGCAATGGGGACAGGGATCAATCAGCCCCAGCATTTT
>TRBV7-9|17|.|TRBJ2-1|.
CASSDLRGARENNEQFF
TGTGCCAGCAGCGATCTCCGCGGCGCCCGAGAAAACAATGAGCAGTTCTTC
>TRBV7-3|17|.|TRBJ2-5|.
CASSLFFTGDNKETQYF
TGTGCCAGCAGCTTATTCTTTACCGGGGACAACAAGGAGACCCAGTACTTC
>TRBV27|17|.|TRBJ2-6|.
CASSSHLQGPGANVLTF
TGTGCCAGCAGTTCTCATCTCCAGGGGCCTGGGGCCAACGTCCTGACTTTC
>TRBV19|15|.|TRBJ2-7|.
CASSMSRGLGYEQYF
TGTGCCAGTAGTATGAGCAGGGGCTTAGGATACGAGCAGTACTTC
>TRBV19|15|.|TRBJ1-5|.
CASSIMGATPQPQHF
TGTGCCAGTAGTATCATGGGGGCGACCCCTCAGCCCCAGCATTTT
>TRBV19|14|.|TRBJ2-4|.
CASTANMGGNIQYF
TGTGCCAGTACCGCCAACATGGGCGGGAACATTCAGTACTTC
>TRBV5-1|14|.|TRBJ1-3|.
CASSLTGSGNTIYF
TGCGCCAGCAGCCTTACAGGGTCTGGAAACACCATATATTTT
>TRBV6-1|14|.|TRBJ1-4|.
CASIPTGSDEKLFF
TGTGCCAGCATCCCTACAGGGTCCGATGAAAAACTGTTTTTT
>TRBV4-1|15|.|TRBJ2-7|.
CASSHKDGSSYEQYF
TGCGCCAGCAGCCACAAGGACGGGAGCTCCTACGAGCAGTACTTC
>TRBV9|16|.|TRBJ2-1|.
CASSPRQQGGYNEQFF
TGTGCCAGCAGCCCTAGGCAGCAGGGGGGATACAATGAGCAGTTCTTC
>TRBV10-3|17|TRBD2|TRBJ2-4|.
CANRGGREVMGKNIQYF
TGTGCGAATCGGGGGGGCAGGGAGGTTATGGGCAAAAACATTCAGTACTTC
>TRBV7-7|17|.|TRBJ2-7|.
CASSSPLRAGSSYEQYF
TGTGCCAGCAGCTCTCCTCTTAGGGCTGGGAGCTCCTACGAGCAGTACTTC
>TRBV5-6|13|TRBD1|TRBJ2-7|.
CASSPWTGAEQYF
TGTGCCAGCAGCCCTTGGACAGGGGCCGAGCAGTACTTC
>TRBV7-2|14|TRBD1|TRBJ2-7|.
CASRWDRGTYEQYF
TGTGCCAGCCGTTGGGACAGGGGCACCTACGAGCAGTACTTC
>TRBV28|13|.|TRBJ1-1|.
CASRSQMNTEAFF
TGTGCCAGCAGATCACAGATGAACACTGAAGCTTTCTTT
>TRBV4-2|17|TRBD2|TRBJ2-5|.
CASSHFGASGGQETQYF
TGTGCCAGCAGCCACTTTGGTGCTAGCGGGGGACAAGAGACCCAGTACTTC
>TRBV30|14|TRBD2|TRBJ2-1|once
CAWGGLAGGGEQFF
TGTGCCTGGGGAGGACTAGCGGGAGGGGGTGAGCAGTTCTTC
>TRBV5-6|14|.|TRBJ1-2|.
CASSYRQVVYGYTF
TGTGCCAGCAGCTATAGACAGGTCGTCTATGGCTACACCTTC
>TRBV27|15|TRBD1|TRBJ2-7|.
CASSLSDRGGYEQYF
TGTGCCAGCAGTTTATCGGACAGGGGGGGCTACGAGCAGTACTTC
>TRBV5-1|15|TRBD1|TRBJ2-7|.
CASRTWGTASYEQYF
TGCGCCAGCCGTACTTGGGGGACAGCCTCCTACGAGCAGTACTTC
>TRBV7-9|19|TRBD1|TRBJ2-6|.
CASSHGRDRVFSGANVLTF
TGTGCCAGCAGCCACGGACGGGACAGGGTTTTCTCTGGGGCCAACGTCCTGACTTTC
>TRBV5-1|15|.|TRBJ1-1|once
CASSLVGGSGTEAFF
TGCGCCAGCAGCTTGGTGGGGGGGTCGGGCACTGAAGCTTTCTTT
>TRBV19|17|TRBD1|TRBJ1-1|.
CASYPRRDRGENTEAFF
TGTGCCAGTTACCCTCGCCGGGACAGGGGAGAGAACACTGAAGCTTTCTTT
>TRBV14|14|.|TRBJ2-7|.
CASSPRDTSYEQYF
TGTGCCAGCAGCCCCCGGGACACCTCCTACGAGCAGTACTTC
>TRBV30|14|.|TRBJ1-3|.
CAWEPGQSGNTIYF
TGTGCCTGGGAACCTGGACAGTCTGGAAACACCATATATTTT
>TRBV6-6|16|TRBD2|TRBJ2-2|.
CASSYGLAGDTGELFF
TGTGCCAGCAGTTATGGTCTAGCGGGAGACACCGGGGAGCTGTTTTTT
>TRBV7-7|18|TRBD2|TRBJ2-2|.
CASSLAIAGGPGTGELFF
TGTGCCAGCAGCTTAGCCATAGCGGGAGGGCCCGGGACCGGGGAGCTGTTTTTT
>TRBV14|15|.|TRBJ1-1|.
CASSQIQSMNTEAFF
TGTGCCAGCAGCCAAATACAGTCGATGAACACTGAAGCTTTCTTT
>TRBV10-2|19|TRBD2|TRBJ2-5|.
CASNTGTSFIPRYQETQYF
TGCGCCAGCAATACCGGGACTAGCTTTATTCCCAGGTACCAAGAGACCCAGTACTTC
>TRBV23-1|12|TRBD1|TRBJ2-1|.
CASSQSPDRSIF
TGCGCCAGCAGTCAATCCCCGGACAGGTCTATCTTC
>TRBV7-8|13|.|TRBJ2-3|.
CASSSPREDTQYF
TGTGCCAGCAGCTCGCCTCGGGAAGATACGCAGTATTTT
>TRBV2|16|TRBD2|TRBJ2-3|.
CASSDLAGGLTDTQYF
TGTGCCAGCAGTGACCTTGCGGGGGGTCTCACAGATACGCAGTATTTT
>TRBV7-2|17|TRBD2|TRBJ2-1|.
CASSYPFSGVSYNEQFF
TGTGCCAGCAGCTATCCCTTTAGCGGGGTCTCCTACAATGAGCAGTTCTTC
>TRBV9|16|TRBD2|TRBJ2-3|.
CASSGRLAEPTDTQYF
TGTGCCAGCAGCGGCAGACTAGCGGAACCCACAGATACGCAGTATTTT
>TRBV5-1|15|.|TRBJ2-7|.
CASSPYEGAGYEQYF
TGCGCCAGCAGCCCTTACGAGGGGGCGGGGTACGAGCAGTACTTC
>TRBV7-9|14|.|TRBJ1-1|.
CASSLATGFTEAFF
TGTGCCAGCAGCTTAGCCACGGGGTTCACTGAAGCTTTCTTT
>TRBV6-5|12|.|TRBJ2-5|.
CASRSPKETQYF
TGTGCCAGCAGGTCCCCTAAAGAGACCCAGTACTTC
>TRBV4-2|13|.|TRBJ1-1|.
CASSQGYTVEAFF
TGTGCCAGCAGCCAAGGGTATACAGTTGAAGCTTTCTTT
>TRBV27|13|.|TRBJ2-5|once
CASSSRRVETQYF
TGTGCCAGCAGTTCACGGAGGGTTGAGACCCAGTACTTC
>TRBV19|15|TRBD1|TRBJ1-3|.
CASSIGQGAGNTIYF
TGTGCCAGTAGTATAGGACAGGGGGCTGGAAACACCATATATTTT
>TRBV10-3|16|TRBD1|TRBJ1-4|.
CAISESLDRGNEKLFF
TGTGCCATCAGTGAGTCGCTGGACAGGGGTAATGAAAAACTGTTTTTT
>TRBV5-6|17|TRBD1|TRBJ1-2|once
CASSILWTGGESYGYTF
TGTGCCAGCAGCATCCTCTGGACAGGGGGCGAGTCCTATGGCTACACCTTC
>TRBV5-1|15|TRBD1|TRBJ2-7|.
CASSRGQGASYEQYF
TGCGCCAGCAGTCGCGGACAGGGGGCATCCTACGAGCAGTACTTC
>TRBV11-2|14|.|TRBJ1-1|.
CASSLAGENTEAFF
TGTGCCAGCAGCTTGGCAGGCGAAAACACTGAAGCTTTCTTT
>TRBV6-1|18|TRBD2|TRBJ2-1|.
CASSERGRLLFSYNEQFF
TGTGCCAGCAGTGAACGCGGGAGGCTCCTTTTCTCCTACAATGAGCAGTTCTTC
>TRBV9|14|.|TRBJ2-2|.
CASSVVQGIGELFF
TGTGCCAGCAGCGTAGTTCAGGGGATCGGGGAGCTGTTTTTT
>TRBV7-9|10|.|TRBJ2-3|.
CASSLVYLHF
TGTGCCAGCAGCTTAGTCTATTTGCATTTT
>TRBV7-6|15|.|TRBJ1-2|few
CASSLETNAFDGYTF
TGTGCCAGCAGCTTAGAGACAAACGCTTTCGATGGCTACACCTTC
>TRBV11-2|16|.|TRBJ2-1|.
CASSFSGSNNDNEQFF
TGTGCCAGCAGCTTCTCCGGGAGCAATAACGACAATGAGCAGTTCTTC